This T cell receptor (beta chain) is drawn from a study of identical twins. TCRdb independently ran MiXCR on the 5' RACE reads; one entry per CDR3 protein. This table holds some 440,000 distinct CDR3 sequences, 24% found once. This clonotype has just a few counts. The same sample was also used in a study of T cells expressing NK-cell markers. That source notes: Whether the expanded NKG2C+ T cell clones recognized HCMV remained unclear.

This TCR came from a woman between 18 and 29 years old in good health. Sequencing was carried out using CD4+ T cells sorted from blood.

CDR3 coding DNA: TGCGCCAGCAGCCAAGATAGGACCTCCTACAATGAGCAGTTCTTC. Translation gives CASSQDRTSYNEQFF. This chain links TRBV4-3 with TRBJ2-1; D is ambiguous. V was trimmed by 0 bases and J by 0 bases, leaving 6 bases between them. The CDR3 totals 15 residues. Germline CDR1 and CDR2: LGHNA and YSLEER.